This T cell receptor beta chain is from a study of blood T cell repertoires in COVID-19. Across the study: Samples of COVID-19 (acute and convalescent) were obtained from the United States, Italy and Spain.

CDR3 size: 14 residues. The germline gives CDR1 MDHEN, CDR2 SYDVKM. V was clipped by 7 bases and J by 5 bases; unmatched bases: 6. The method was immunoSEQ multiplex PCR; TCRdb's version includes in-frame clones alone and lacks a portion of them. This table has around 300,000 clones, nearly 90% appearing once. Across under 25 US areas, participants ranged in age from about 18 to 90 years. Cohorts were assigned according to the clinical history that participants reported. Recovery among Cohort 3 donors was established by two negative PCRs, clearance, or symptom resolution. V usage is TRBV28 and J usage is TRBJ2-1; 9 positions agree with TRBD2. The sequence was obtained from a woman aged 55 to 70 who had recovered from COVID-19. Material: PBMCs or T cells enriched from blood (not recorded which). In DNA, the CDR3 is TGTGCCAGCACGAGCGGGGGGCCTGACAATGAGCAGTTCTTC. Amino acid sequence: CASTSGGPDNEQFF.